The 8 T cell receptor beta chains in this list originate from one sample, sequenced in a study of blood T cell repertoires in COVID-19. Profiling relied on immunoSEQ multiplex PCR, and the TCRdb table lists in-frame clones only, not all of them. This sample has tens of thousands of clones, with around nine tenths found just once. Source material: peripheral blood. Receptor source: a man aged 60 to 75 with active or convalescent COVID-19.

The chain couples TRBV6-1 to TRBJ2-7; TRBD2 agrees at 13 bases. The CDR3 loop spans 17 amino acids. After removal of 1 base from V and 2 bases from J, the junction contained 5 bases not matched to a gene. Germline CDR1 MNHNS, CDR2 SASEGT. CDR3 sequence reads: CASSEEGTSGDTYEQYF. DNA for the CDR3: TGTGCCAGCAGTGAAGAAGGGACTAGCGGGGATACCTACGAGCAGTACTTC.

The chain joins TRBV5-1 to TRBJ2-4; maybe TRBD1 (6 bases). CDR1 SGHRS and CDR2 YFSETQ come from the germline V gene. Between the trimmed V and J ends, which lost 3 bases and 6 bases, there was a span of 13 bases. This CDR3 region has 14 residues. This CDR3 is CASSSQGGPNIQYF. In DNA, the CDR3 is TGCGCCAGCAGCTCACAGGGTGGGCCAAACATTCAGTACTTC.

V is TRBV6-5 and J is TRBJ1-3; D call uncertain. Between the trimmed V and J ends, which lost 2 bases and 0 bases, there was a span of 5 bases. Germline V gives CDR1 MNHEY, CDR2 SVGAGI. CDR3 length equals 14 residues. The CDR3, as DNA: TGTGCCAGCAGTTACGGCCGCTCTGGAAACACCATATATTTT. Residues: CASSYGRSGNTIYF.

This chain joins TRBV5-1 and TRBJ1-1; weak D call: TRBD1 (6 bases). The CDR3 consists of 16 residues. CDR1 is SGHRS, CDR2 YFSETQ, per germline. The V end lost 5 bases, the J end lost 4 bases, and 21 bases lay between the germline ends. The CDR3 protein is CASSRGGRVRGTEAFF. In DNA form, the CDR3 reads TGCGCCAGCAGTCGGGGGGGCCGGGTTCGGGGCACTGAAGCTTTCTTT.

The J gene is TRBJ2-2, the V gene TRBV7-8; 8 positions match TRBD2. This CDR3 comprises 15 residues. V shed 4 bases, J shed 6 bases, and the junction held 7 bases outside the gene matches. The germline V gene has CDR1 SGHVS and CDR2 FQNEAQ. CDR3 sequence: CASSWTAGAAGELFF. CDR3 in DNA: TGTGCCAGCAGCTGGACAGCGGGGGCGGCCGGGGAGCTGTTTTTT.

J is TRBJ2-3 and V is TRBV12-5, with a possible D match to TRBD2 (5 bases). This CDR3 has 14 residues. The germline gives CDR1 LGHNT, CDR2 FRNRAP. V was trimmed by 4 bases and J by 2 bases, leaving 10 bases between them. The CDR3 nucleotides are TGTGCTAGTGGTTCCTCGGGATCCACAGATACGCAGTATTTT. As protein: CASGSSGSTDTQYF.

The rearrangement links TRBV19 to TRBJ1-1; the match to TRBD1 covers 9 bases. With 3 bases clipped from V and 7 bases from J, the junction kept 9 bases outside the gene matches. Per the germline V gene, CDR1 is LNHDA and CDR2 is SQIVND (reference sequence). The CDR3 runs to 15 residues. CDR3 region: CASSIPGQGTDEAFF. CDR3 bases: TGTGCCAGTAGTATCCCGGGACAGGGCACGGATGAAGCTTTCTTT. Combining the CDR3 with reference TRBV19 and TRBJ1-1 gives the whole variable domain DGGITQSPKYLFRKEGQNVTLSCEQNLNHDAMYWYRQDPGQGLRLIYYSQIVNDFQKGDIAEGYSVSREKKESFPLTVTSAQKNPTAFYLCASSIPGQGTDEAFFGQGTRLTVV.

This sequence joins TRBV20-1 and TRBJ1-4; D call uncertain. Trimming left V 3 bases short and J 4 bases short, with 3 bases between. The CDR3 runs 11 residues. Germline V gives CDR1 DFQATT, CDR2 SNEGSKA (reference sequence). This chain's CDR3 is CSASLNEKLFF. As DNA, the CDR3 is TGCAGTGCTAGCCTTAATGAAAAACTGTTTTTT.